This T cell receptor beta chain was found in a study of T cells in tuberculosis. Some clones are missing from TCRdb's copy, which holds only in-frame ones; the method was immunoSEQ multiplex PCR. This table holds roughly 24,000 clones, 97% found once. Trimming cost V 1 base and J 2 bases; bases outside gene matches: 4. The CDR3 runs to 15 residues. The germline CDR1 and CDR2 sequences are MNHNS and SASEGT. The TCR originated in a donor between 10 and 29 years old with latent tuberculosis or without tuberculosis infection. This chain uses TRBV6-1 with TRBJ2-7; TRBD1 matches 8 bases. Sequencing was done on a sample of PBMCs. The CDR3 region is CASSEGTGPTYEQYF. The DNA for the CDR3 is TGTGCCAGCAGTGAAGGGACAGGGCCTACCTACGAGCAGTACTTC.